The clone carrying this T cell receptor beta chain appeared a few times. Its antigen is not identified. The data were taken from a study of T cell repertoires in cytomegalovirus infection. Study-wide background: The study used recently identified HLA-C-restricted and well-studied HLA-B-restricted CMV epitopes. The public TCR beta signatures pointed to both CMV infection and matching HLA type. Study-level results: In two of eight donors, the top clonotype was HLA-C-restricted CMV-specific.

One entry per CDR3 protein, called by TCRdb with MiXCR from the reads. The sample comprises about 57,000 distinct CDR3 sequences, around 21% of which are singletons, and over 60% rests with the top ten. The germline CDR1 and CDR2 sequences are MDHEN and SYDVKM. The CDR3 contains 16 residues. V shed 4 bases and J shed 5 bases, with 17 bases lying between them. The input for sequencing was CD8+ T cells from cultured PBMCs, taken from culture after CMV antigen stimulation. V and J are TRBV28 and TRBJ2-2; tentative D call: TRBD1 (6 bases). The sequence derives from a human donor in good health (CMV status not recorded). Some clones in this sample may be carry-over from other donors' samples. The CDR3 loop is CASSYGQTLGTGELFF. CDR3 DNA sequence: TGTGCCAGCAGTTATGGACAGACCCTAGGTACCGGGGAGCTGTTTTTT.